This TCR beta chain comes out of a study of human T cells and chemical hapten exposure. This CDR3 has 16 residues. In germline, CDR1 is LGHNA, CDR2 YNFKEQ. V shed 0 bases and J shed 4 bases, with 15 bases lying between them. This clonotype was seen a handful of times. TCRdb reanalysed the RACE reads using MiXCR and keeps one entry per CDR3 protein. The table records tens of thousands of distinct CDR3 sequences, around 12% of them present only once. Time point denoted: patch test 3, about 24 weeks after DPC sensitization. The treatment denotes: therapeutic diphenylcyclopropenone sensitization with weekly scalp DPC.

The genes are TRBV4-2 and TRBJ1-1, with a weak D call TRBD1 (6 bases). Here the sequenced sample was whole blood, taken in connection with sensitization to the hapten diphenylcyclopropenone (DPC). The clonotype comes from a man aged 25 to 40 with alopecia areata. Some clones in this sample may be carry-over from other donors' samples. This CDR3 reads CASSQDSVVGGTEAFF. DNA of the CDR3: TGTGCCAGCAGCCAAGATAGTGTCGTAGGGGGCACTGAAGCTTTCTTT.